The 25 T cell receptor beta chains below all came from one sample that was sequenced in a study of vaccination and CD4 T cells after COVID-19. No antigens are known for them. With the Oncomine TCR Beta short-read assay, DNA from cultured CD4+ T cells was sequenced. TCRdb ran MiXCR on the PCR reads and lists one entry per CDR3 protein. The sample has approximately 9,700 distinct CDR3 sequences, 20% to 30% seen once. Treatment meaning: roughly 10-day PBMC culture with coronavirus spike peptide pools or control peptides (ViraFEST assay). This sample comprised CD4+ T cells from blood, cultured in vitro, obtained before SARS-CoV-2 vaccination. The receptors shown here come from a human donor who received a COVID-19 vaccine.

This chain links TRBV21-1 with TRBJ2-4. TRBV21-1 is a pseudogene. This CDR3 is 16 amino acids long. The CDR3 here is CASSNRTGEDKNIQYF. DNA of the CDR3: TGTGCCAGCAGCAACCGGACGGGTGAGGACAAAAACATTCAGTACTTC.

This clonotype was observed a handful of times. This chain joins TRBV10-1 and TRBJ1-1, with D tentatively TRBD1 (5 bases). Trimming cost V 8 bases and J 3 bases, with 13 bases left between them. Germline-derived CDR1 and CDR2 are WNHNN and SYGVQD (reference sequence). The CDR3 is 13 residues long. CDR3 protein: CASRAGTHTEAFF. The CDR3 DNA follows: TGCGCCAGCCGAGCCGGGACCCACACTGAAGCTTTCTTT.

This clonotype was recorded a few times. The chain links TRBV7-9 to TRBJ1-3; no clear D gene. Germline CDR1 and CDR2: SEHNR and FQNEAQ (reference sequence). The CDR3 has 15 amino acids. With 2 bases removed from V and 0 bases from J, the gap between germline ends came to 8 bases. The CDR3 loop reads CASSLFDGSGNTIYF. In nucleotides, the CDR3 is TGTGCCAGCAGCTTATTTGACGGCTCTGGAAACACCATATATTTT.

The rearrangement joins TRBV27 to TRBJ2-2, with 7 bases aligning to TRBD2. There are 15 residues in the CDR3. Germline V CDR1 and CDR2: MNHEY, SMNVEV (reference sequence). After removal of 10 bases from V and 12 bases from J, the junction contained 20 bases not matched to a gene. CDR3 in DNA: TGTGCCACCCTTAGCCCATCTAGCGGCAAACCTCAGCTGTTTTTT. This translates into CATLSPSSGKPQLFF.

The sample holds a few counts of this clonotype. This chain uses TRBV2 with TRBJ1-2, with 9 bases identical to TRBD1. CDR3 length: 13 residues. The germline gives CDR1 SNHLY, CDR2 FYNNEI. Losses at the gene ends were 8 bases for V and 4 bases for J; bases not matched to a gene: 5. The CDR3 DNA follows: TGTGCCAGCGTTTGGACAGGGGTCTATGGCTACACCTTC. This translates into CASVWTGVYGYTF.

The chain uses TRBV19 and TRBJ2-3; D not certain. The CDR3 consists of 15 residues. The V end was cut by 1 base, the J end by 0 bases, with 8 bases between. Germline V gives CDR1 LNHDA, CDR2 SQIVND (reference sequence). The CDR3 nucleotides are TGTGCCAGTAGTATAGCCCTGGATAGCACAGATACGCAGTATTTT. Translated, it gives CASSIALDSTDTQYF.

The chain carries TRBV15 and TRBJ2-3, with 8 bases that match TRBD2. CDR3 length equals 17 residues. Trimming at V came to 5 bases and at J to 5 bases, leaving 15 bases not matched to a gene. The germline V gene has CDR1 LNHNV and CDR2 YYDKDF (reference sequence). CDR3 amino acids: CATSPSIGGRGGDTQYF. The CDR3, as DNA: TGTGCCACCAGCCCTAGTATCGGAGGACGGGGGGGAGATACGCAGTATTTT.

The chain is built from TRBV19 and TRBJ1-5; unclear D gene. V lost 3 bases and J lost 4, with 7 bases in between. The CDR3 sequence is 13 residues long. Germline CDR1 and CDR2: LNHDA and SQIVND (reference sequence). The CDR3 loop is CASSMNGNQPQHF. Here the CDR3 DNA reads TGTGCCAGTAGTATGAACGGGAATCAGCCCCAGCATTTT.

This clonotype is termed medium-sized. The rearrangement joins TRBV11-3 to TRBJ2-5; D is perhaps TRBD1 (5 bases). V gave up 5 bases and J gave up 4 bases, with 14 bases separating them. The germline V gene has CDR1 SGHNT and CDR2 YENEEA. The CDR3 has 14 residues. The CDR3 nucleotides are TGTGCCAGCAGCCCAGGACACTATCGAGAGACCCAGTACTTC. This translates into CASSPGHYRETQYF.

The J gene is TRBJ2-3, the V gene TRBV6-2 or TRBV6-3, with TRBD2 matching 10 bases. Germline CDR1 reads MNHEY; CDR2 reads SVGEGT. The J segment lost 1 base and the V segment lost 7 bases, leaving 8 bases of the junction unmatched. The CDR3 runs 16 residues. CDR3 DNA: TGTGCCAGCACCGACCTTCTAGCGGGGGGCACAGATACGCAGTATTTT. Protein: CASTDLLAGGTDTQYF.

This sequence joins TRBV11-2 and TRBJ1-6; 9 bases map to TRBD1. The V gene end was trimmed by 7 bases and the J gene end by 9 bases; junction bases not matched to a gene: 10. The CDR3 runs to 15 residues. Germline V lookup: CDR1 SGHAT, CDR2 FQNNGV. This CDR3 reads CASTQSGQGSSPLHF. In nucleotides, the CDR3 is TGTGCCAGCACCCAAAGTGGACAGGGGAGTTCACCCCTCCACTTT.

In its sample, this clonotype was seen a few times. The chain joins TRBV7-2 to TRBJ2-3, with 10 bases fitting TRBD2. J gave up 2 bases and V 1 base, and 6 bases lay outside the gene matches. The CDR3 is made up of 17 amino acids. The germline CDR1 and CDR2 sequences are SGHTA and FQGNSA. Here the CDR3 reads CASSLVPSGGPTDTQYF. CDR3 in DNA: TGTGCCAGCAGCTTAGTCCCTAGCGGGGGCCCCACAGATACGCAGTATTTT.

This clonotype was found a few times. The chain carries TRBV24-1 and TRBJ2-5; TRBD2 matches 12 bases. The CDR3 is made up of 15 amino acids. Looked up from germline, CDR1 is KGHDR and CDR2 is SFDVKD. Trimming removed 5 bases from V and 5 bases from J; junction bases left unmatched: 5. The CDR3 DNA reads TGTGCCACCAGTGCGACTAGCGGGAGCGGGGAGACCCAGTACTTC. Translation gives CATSATSGSGETQYF.

In its sample, this clonotype was seen a few times. The rearrangement joins TRBV6-5 to TRBJ1-5; the D gene is possibly TRBD1 (5 bases). Germline V gene data show CDR1 as MNHEY and CDR2 as SVGAGI. This CDR3 region has 18 residues. V was pared by 3 bases and J by 1 base, with 19 bases between. CDR3 bases: TGTGCCAGCAGTTATATCGGGCAGGGCAGGAGGAGCAATCAGCCCCAGCATTTT. Translating gives CASSYIGQGRRSNQPQHF.

This clonotype has just a few counts. The V call is TRBV6-4, the J call TRBJ2-3, with TRBD1 identical over 9 bases. V dropped 3 bases and J dropped 4; count of bases not matched to a gene: 8. CDR3 length equals 16 residues. CDR1 MRHNA and CDR2 SNTAGT come from the germline V gene. In DNA form, the CDR3 reads TGTGCCAGCAGTGAGGCCTGGGGACAGGGACCAGATACGCAGTATTTT. Its translation is CASSEAWGQGPDTQYF.

This clonotype occurred a few times. The chain uses TRBV14 and TRBJ2-3; TRBD2 agrees at 7 bases. CDR3 size: 17 residues. The J segment lost 0 bases and the V segment lost 3 bases, leaving 9 bases of the junction unmatched. Per germline, CDR1 SGHDN and CDR2 FVKESK. The CDR3: CASSHAPGLRSTDTQYF. CDR3 DNA: TGTGCCAGCAGCCACGCACCGGGACTACGGAGCACAGATACGCAGTATTTT.

This sequence joins TRBV11-3 and TRBJ1-1; D perhaps matches TRBD1 (5 bases). The CDR3 totals 14 residues. CDR1 is SGHNT, CDR2 YENEEA, per germline. Trimming cost V 3 bases and J 1 base, with 9 bases left between them. Written as DNA, the CDR3 is TGTGCCAGCAGCTTGGACGGACAGAACACTGAAGCTTTCTTT. Its translation: CASSLDGQNTEAFF.

This clonotype has just a few counts. One base separates it from a far larger clone, so it is likely a read error. This chain uses TRBV6-1 with TRBJ1-2, with TRBD1 matching over 10 bases. Germline V gene sequence: CDR1 MNHNS, CDR2 SASEGT. The CDR3 sequence is 13 residues long. With V trimmed by 6 bases and J by 6 bases, 4 bases remained unmatched. In DNA, the CDR3 is TGTGCCAGCAGCGGACAGGGGGAGAATGGCTACACCTTC. Amino acids: CASSGQGENGYTF.

This chain connects TRBV24-1 to TRBJ1-2, with 9 bases matching TRBD1. The V gene end was trimmed by 2 bases and the J gene end by 4 bases; junction bases not matched to a gene: 10. Looked up from germline, CDR1 is KGHDR and CDR2 is SFDVKD. CDR3 length equals 17 residues. Written as DNA, the CDR3 is TGTGCCACCAGTGATTCGGGGACAGGGAATTTTCTCTATGGCTACACCTTC. Protein: CATSDSGTGNFLYGYTF.

The J gene is TRBJ2-3, the V gene TRBV30; 9 bases match TRBD2. Trimming cost V 0 bases and J 1 base; bases outside gene matches: 2. Germline assignment: CDR1 GTSNPN and CDR2 SVGIG (reference sequence). The CDR3 has 15 residues. The CDR3 DNA reads as TGTGCCTGGAGTGTCTCTAGCGGGGGCACAGATACGCAGTATTTT. This codes for CAWSVSSGGTDTQYF.

This chain joins TRBV6-1 and TRBJ2-5, with TRBD2 matching 7 bases. Germline values: CDR1 MNHNS, CDR2 SASEGT. The ends lost 6 bases at V and 5 bases at J; junction bases unmatched: 6. This CDR3 has 13 residues. The CDR3 coding sequence is TGTGCCAGCAGGTGGGCGGGGGAGGAGACCCAGTACTTC. Its translation: CASRWAGEETQYF.

This chain connects TRBV27 to TRBJ2-3; the D is unclear. Per germline, CDR1 MNHEY and CDR2 SMNVEV (reference sequence). The CDR3 runs to 14 residues. V was clipped by 3 bases and J by 4 bases, with 11 bases between them. For the CDR3, the DNA is TGTGCCAGCAGTTTTACCCCTATATCAGATACGCAGTATTTT. Translation gives CASSFTPISDTQYF.

By sample share, this clonotype is medium-sized. The gene calls are TRBV6-1 and TRBJ1-5, with TRBD1 identical over 7 bases. The CDR3 covers 16 residues. CDR1 is MNHNS and CDR2 is SASEGT in the germline V gene. Unmatched junction bases numbered 7, after V lost 5 bases and J lost 0 bases. CDR3 residues: CASSRGDSYSNQPQHF. CDR3 DNA sequence: TGTGCCAGCAGTCGAGGGGACAGTTATAGCAATCAGCCCCAGCATTTT.

This clonotype was seen only a few times. The genes are TRBV2 and TRBJ1-5, with D possibly TRBD1 on 6 matching bases. The CDR3 has 13 amino acids. Trimming removed 6 bases at V and 6 bases at J, with 12 bases between. Looked up from germline, CDR1 is SNHLY and CDR2 is FYNNEI. The CDR3 DNA reads as TGTGCCAGCAGCGCGGACAGTCTTCAGCCCCAGCATTTT. It encodes CASSADSLQPQHF.

The CDR3 DNA reads TGTGCCAGCAGCTCGGACAGATTTAACTATGGCTACACCTTC. Translated: CASSSDRFNYGYTF. The chain couples TRBV5-4 to TRBJ1-2; TRBD1 might be the D (6 bases). This CDR3 spans 14 amino acids. From germline, CDR1 is SGHNT and CDR2 YYREEE (reference sequence). Trimming pared 3 bases from V and 1 base from J, leaving 10 bases between.